The 10 T cell receptor beta chains below all came from one sample that was sequenced in a study of CD8+ T cells in alopecia areata. Treatment in this sample: oral pan-JAK inhibitor, 5-10 mg twice daily. RNA extraction and reverse transcription yielded cDNA as sequencing template. Repertoires were generated with immunoSEQ multiplex PCR, while TCRdb's copy carries only in-frame clones and drops some. The sample holds about 120,000 clones, about half seen once. Specimen: CD4+ T cells sorted from blood, collected at week 4, from a patient treated with tofacitinib. Every receptor here comes from a human donor with alopecia areata.

The chain is built from TRBV29-1 and TRBJ2-3; D is possibly TRBD2 (6 bases). Germline assignment: CDR1 SQVTM and CDR2 ANQGSEA. Trimming pared 6 bases from V and 1 base from J, leaving 14 bases between. This CDR3 spans 14 amino acids. Written as DNA, the CDR3 is TGCAGCGTGAGGGAATGGAGGGGCACAGATACGCAGTATTTT. Protein product: CSVREWRGTDTQYF.

By its share, this clone is medium-sized. This chain links TRBV7-3 with TRBJ2-1, with 8 nucleotides matching TRBD2. The CDR3 covers 16 residues. Germline CDR1 reads SGHTA; CDR2 reads FQGTGA. V was pared by 4 bases and J by 1 base, with 6 bases of the junction left unmatched. The CDR3 sequence: CASSSYSGNSYNEQFF. In DNA, the CDR3 is TGTGCCAGCAGCTCCTATAGCGGGAATTCCTACAATGAGCAGTTCTTC. Drawing the rest from reference TRBV7-3 and TRBJ2-1, the complete variable domain is GAGVSQTPSNKVTEKGKYVELRCDPISGHTALYWYRQSLGQGPEFLIYFQGTGAADDSGLPNDRFFAVRPEGSVSTLKIQRTERGDSAVYLCASSSYSGNSYNEQFFGPGTRLTVL.

The CDR3 here is CASSFQGIDTGELFF. The CDR3, as DNA: TGCGCCAGCAGCTTCCAGGGGATCGACACCGGGGAGCTGTTTTTT. The genes are TRBV5-1 and TRBJ2-2, with D possibly being TRBD1 (6 bases). The V gene's germline CDR1 is SGHRS and CDR2 YFSETQ. The CDR3 extends over 15 amino acids. Trimming took 2 bases from V and 3 from J, leaving 11 bases between them.

In DNA, the CDR3 is TGTGCCAGTCGGGGCTTCGGCACCGGGGAGCTGTTTTTT. Encoded protein: CASRGFGTGELFF. The J gene is TRBJ2-2, the V gene TRBV6-5; D tentatively fits TRBD1 or TRBD2 (5 bases each). This CDR3 region has 13 residues. The ends were cut back, 9 bases at V and 4 bases at J, with 12 bases in the middle. The germline V gene encodes CDR1 MNHEY and CDR2 SVGAGI.

This chain connects TRBV7-2 to TRBJ2-6; D may be TRBD1 (5 bases). V shed 6 bases and J shed 12 bases, with 21 bases lying between them. The CDR3 spans 15 residues. Germline V gene lookup returns CDR1 SGHTA and CDR2 FQGNSA. The CDR3: CASSLQSTVQGVLTF. The CDR3 DNA sequence: TGTGCCAGCAGTCTCCAGTCCACGGTCCAGGGCGTCCTGACTTTC.

The chain uses TRBV27 and TRBJ2-3; D uncertain. V was clipped by 6 bases and J by 4 bases, with 11 bases between them. The CDR3 runs 13 residues. Germline V lookup: CDR1 MNHEY, CDR2 SMNVEV (reference sequence). In DNA form, the CDR3 reads TGTGCCAGCAGCCCCCGGAGCCCAGATACGCAGTATTTT. It is translated as CASSPRSPDTQYF.

This clone was seen more than once but under ten times. This chain connects TRBV29-1 to TRBJ1-2, with no clear D. The CDR3 spans 12 residues. Trimming took off 8 bases at V and 2 bases at J, with 12 bases between the two ends. Germline loops: CDR1 SQVTM, CDR2 ANQGSEA. The DNA of the CDR3 is TGCAGCACCAATGACTGGAACTATGGCTACACCTTC. Its protein is CSTNDWNYGYTF. The full variable domain, rest sourced from reference TRBV29-1 and TRBJ1-2, is SAVISQKPSRDICQRGTSLTIQCQVDSQVTMMFWYRQQPGQSLTLIATANQGSEATYESGFVIDKFPISRPNLTFSTLTVSNMSPEDSSIYLCSTNDWNYGYTFGSGTRLTVV.

The chain carries TRBV29-1 and TRBJ2-1, with TRBD2 matching 8 bases. The CDR3 loop spans 14 amino acids. V lost 5 bases to trimming and J lost 5 bases; unmatched junction nucleotides: 8. CDR1 SQVTM and CDR2 ANQGSEA come from the germline V gene. DNA for the CDR3: TGCAGCGTTCGGGGTTTACTAGCGGACAATGAGCAGTTCTTC. The encoded protein is CSVRGLLADNEQFF.

J is TRBJ2-3 and V is TRBV6-5; no definite D call. Per germline, CDR1 MNHEY and CDR2 SVGAGI. V gave up 6 bases and J gave up 4 bases, with 11 bases separating them. This CDR3 region has 13 residues. CDR3 DNA sequence: TGTGCCAGCAGGAGGACCGACGCAGATACGCAGTATTTT. It is translated as CASRRTDADTQYF.

The rearrangement links TRBV4-1 to TRBJ1-2; 8 bases align to TRBD1. In germline, CDR1 is MGHRA, CDR2 YSYEKL. This CDR3 is built from 18 residues. V lost 0 bases to trimming and J lost 4 bases; unmatched junction nucleotides: 13. The CDR3 spells CASSQDSGGRGLIYGYTF. CDR3 DNA: TGCGCCAGCAGCCAAGATTCAGGGGGCAGGGGGCTCATCTATGGCTACACCTTC.